The 13 T cell receptor beta chains in this list originate from one sample, sequenced in a study of T cell responses to AZD1222 COVID-19 vaccine. Clones were read by immunoSEQ multiplex PCR, and TCRdb kept only the in-frame ones, dropping some. Among around 160,000 clones listed, roughly 94% were seen once. The source material was peripheral blood, sampled 28 days after the second AZD1222 dose. The receptors were sampled from an adult who received the AZD1222 COVID-19 vaccine.

This sequence joins TRBV4-3 and TRBJ2-1; the match to TRBD1 covers 10 bases. J gave up 2 bases and V 1 base, and 5 bases lay outside the gene matches. The CDR3 extends over 17 amino acids. Germline CDR1 is LGHNA and CDR2 is YSLEER. In DNA, the CDR3 is TGCGCCAGCAGCCAAGGGCACGGACAGGGGGCCTACAATGAGCAGTTCTTC. This codes for CASSQGHGQGAYNEQFF.

This chain links TRBV2 with TRBJ1-1, with D unresolved. V gave up 4 bases and J gave up 3 bases, with 15 bases separating them. CDR1 and CDR2 from the germline V gene are SNHLY and FYNNEI. This CDR3 has 15 amino acids. Here the CDR3 reads CASSGYLGGDTEAFF. The DNA of the CDR3 is TGTGCCAGCAGTGGATACCTAGGTGGGGACACTGAAGCTTTCTTT.

This clone was counted a few times. The chain is built from TRBV4-2 and TRBJ2-7, with 8 positions matching TRBD2. The J segment lost 5 bases and the V segment lost 6 bases, leaving 15 bases of the junction unmatched. Germline assignment: CDR1 LGHNA and CDR2 YNFKEQ. The CDR3 contains 16 residues. CDR3 DNA sequence: TGTGCCAGCAGTCACGCGGAGGCGGGGGGAAGGGACGAGCAGTACTTC. Translating it yields CASSHAEAGGRDEQYF.

V gene TRBV10-3 combines with J gene TRBJ1-5, with 7 positions matching TRBD1. Trimming cost V 6 bases and J 4 bases; bases outside gene matches: 9. The germline V gene has CDR1 ENHRY and CDR2 SYGVKD. The CDR3 consists of 15 residues. This chain's CDR3 is CAISTGALVNQPQHF. The DNA for the CDR3 is TGTGCCATCAGCACAGGGGCCCTAGTGAATCAGCCCCAGCATTTT.

This sequence joins TRBV5-1 and TRBJ1-1; D not certain. Germline V gene data show CDR1 as SGHRS and CDR2 as YFSETQ. The length of the CDR3 is 11 residues. The ends were cut back, 1 base at V and 7 bases at J, with 5 bases in the middle. CDR3 coding DNA: TGCGCCAGCAGCTTGCACGGTGAAGCTTTCTTT. Encoded protein: CASSLHGEAFF.

The CDR3 DNA follows: TGTGCCAGCAGCTTAACTAGCGGAGGCAGGGGGGCGCAGTATTTT. Translated, it gives CASSLTSGGRGAQYF. This chain joins TRBV11-2 and TRBJ2-3, with D perhaps TRBD2 (8 bases). Germline lookup yields CDR1 SGHAT and CDR2 FQNNGV. V shed 2 bases and J shed 10 bases, with 19 bases lying between them. The CDR3 runs 15 residues.

The V gene is TRBV9, the J gene TRBJ1-2; D gene unclear. Germline CDR1 is SGDLS and CDR2 is YYNGEE. The CDR3 runs to 16 residues. V was clipped by 3 bases and J by 2 bases, with 17 bases between them. CDR3 sequence (DNA): TGTGCCAGCAGCGCACATCCCTCCGGGATCAACTATGGCTACACCTTC. Its translation: CASSAHPSGINYGYTF.

The chain recombines TRBV11-2 with TRBJ2-1; 10 nucleotides line up with TRBD2. The CDR3 is 15 residues long. J gave up 6 bases and V 5 bases, and 7 bases lay outside the gene matches. CDR1 SGHAT and CDR2 FQNNGV come from the germline V gene. The CDR3 bases are TGTGCCAGCAGCCTCAGCGGGGGGGCCCCCAATGAGCAGTTCTTC. This sequence encodes CASSLSGGAPNEQFF. Supplemented by reference TRBV11-2 and TRBJ2-1, the full variable domain reads EAGVAQSPRYKIIEKRQSVAFWCNPISGHATLYWYQQILGQGPKLLIQFQNNGVVDDSQLPKDRFSAERLKGVDSTLKIQPAKLEDSAVYLCASSLSGGAPNEQFFGPGTRLTVL.

The chain carries TRBV7-9 and TRBJ1-3; possible D gene TRBD1, 5 bases. V was shortened by 6 bases and J by 0 bases, with 9 bases between the two germline ends. The germline V gene encodes CDR1 SEHNR and CDR2 FQNEAQ (reference sequence). The CDR3 is 14 amino acids. The chain's CDR3 is CASRGLLSGNTIYF. CDR3 coding DNA: TGTGCCAGCAGGGGACTGCTCTCTGGAAACACCATATATTTT.

In this sample, this clone turned up a few times. This chain links TRBV7-9 with TRBJ1-2, with D uncertain. Looked up from germline, CDR1 is SEHNR and CDR2 is FQNEAQ (reference sequence). V gave up 3 bases and J gave up 0 bases, with 14 bases separating them. This CDR3 is built from 16 residues. CDR3 in amino acids: CASSFWADLSNYGYTF. CDR3 bases: TGTGCCAGCAGCTTCTGGGCAGACCTATCTAACTATGGCTACACCTTC.

This chain joins TRBV6-5 and TRBJ1-1; D gene ambiguous. CDR3 size: 11 residues. Germline assignment: CDR1 MNHEY and CDR2 SVGAGI. Trimming took off 4 bases at V and 1 base at J, with 1 base between the two ends. In DNA, the CDR3 is TGTGCCAGCAGTTGGAACACTGAAGCTTTCTTT. Translation: CASSWNTEAFF.

The chain combines TRBV23-1 with TRBJ1-3, with 7 bases identical to TRBD1. TRBV23-1 is labeled an ORF, and its function is uncertain. The CDR3 runs to 17 residues. Losses at the gene ends were 10 bases for V and 1 base for J; bases not matched to a gene: 16. The CDR3 nucleotides read TGCGCCACCCACAAATTGGTGCAGGGGGGATCTGGAAACACCATATATTTT. It encodes CATHKLVQGGSGNTIYF.

This chain connects TRBV30 to TRBJ1-6; D ambiguous. Trimming removed 2 bases at V and 8 bases at J, with 10 bases between. Germline V gene lookup returns CDR1 GTSNPN and CDR2 SVGIG (reference sequence). The CDR3 is 13 amino acids. CDR3 protein: CAWSSNRDSPLHF. The CDR3 DNA is TGTGCCTGGAGTTCTAACCGGGATTCACCCCTCCACTTT.